A single sample gave rise to the 27 T cell receptor beta chains below, sequenced in a study of T cell repertoires in cytomegalovirus infection. The antigens for these receptors are not known. TCRdb called the reads again in MiXCR, with one record for every CDR3 protein. The data show fewer than 950,000 distinct CDR3 sequences, about 31% seen once. The material was cultured CD8+ T cells from PBMCs, obtained from culture after CMV antigen stimulation. The receptor source for this set is a human donor in good health (CMV status not recorded). Some clones in this sample may be carry-over from other donors' samples.

This clonotype has more than one count but fewer than ten. The chain uses TRBV2 and TRBJ2-3; 8 bases are shared with TRBD1. Unmatched junction bases numbered 7, after V lost 4 bases and J lost 4 bases. The germline V gene has CDR1 SNHLY and CDR2 FYNNEI. The CDR3 contains 15 residues. The CDR3 protein is CASSGGDRPSDTQYF. CDR3 nucleotides: TGTGCCAGCAGTGGCGGGGACAGGCCATCAGATACGCAGTATTTT.

Comment on this clonotype: This sequence may be a read error, since a much larger clone differs from it by one base. The chain has TRBV12-3 or TRBV12-4 and TRBJ2-1; D unresolved. This CDR3 contains 17 residues. The V end lost 0 bases, the J end lost 0 bases, and 12 bases lay between the germline ends. The CDR3 region has the DNA TGTGCCAGCAGTTTAGCCGACGAGCCCCACTCCTACAATGAGCAGTTCTTC. Protein sequence: CASSLADEPHSYNEQFF.

This clonotype was seen a few times. The gene calls are TRBV11-2 and TRBJ1-4, with D unresolved. The CDR3 contains 17 residues. Trimming removed 4 bases from V and 0 bases from J, with 15 bases in between. CDR1 is SGHAT and CDR2 is FQNNGV in the germline V gene. CDR3 protein: CASSYTLAVTTNEKLFF. DNA of the CDR3: TGTGCCAGCAGCTATACCCTGGCGGTTACAACTAATGAAAAACTGTTTTTT.

The J gene is TRBJ2-1, the V gene TRBV11-2; D gene ambiguous. From germline, CDR1 is SGHAT and CDR2 FQNNGV. The V gene lost 6 bases and the J gene lost 7 bases, with 7 bases spanning the gap. CDR3 length: 11 amino acids. The CDR3 sequence is CASRDQNEQFF. The CDR3 DNA is TGTGCCAGCAGAGATCAGAATGAGCAGTTCTTC.

The V gene is TRBV7-6, the J gene TRBJ1-6; TRBD1 might be the D (6 bases). V lost 0 bases to trimming and J lost 5 bases, with 8 bases between them. CDR3 length: 15 residues. Germline V gene lookup returns CDR1 SGHVS and CDR2 FNYEAQ. The DNA of the CDR3 is TGTGCCAGCAGCTTAGCAGGGGGTGATAATTCACCCCTCCACTTT. Its translation: CASSLAGGDNSPLHF.

This clonotype was seen a few times. This chain uses TRBV7-9 with TRBJ2-4; 11 nucleotides align to TRBD2. With V trimmed by 4 bases and J by 3 bases, 5 bases remained unmatched. Looked up from germline, CDR1 is SEHNR and CDR2 is FQNEAQ (reference sequence). The CDR3 is 16 amino acids. CDR3 nucleotides: TGTGCCAGCAGCTCGACTAGCGGGGAGGGCAAAAACATTCAGTACTTC. Translated: CASSSTSGEGKNIQYF.

This clonotype was counted only a few times. The chain combines TRBV15 with TRBJ2-2, with 7 positions matching TRBD1. Trimming removed 5 bases from V and 0 bases from J; junction bases left unmatched: 6. CDR1 is LNHNV, CDR2 YYDKDF, per germline (reference sequence). The CDR3 has 16 amino acids. The CDR3 nucleotides are TGTGCCACCAGCCCTTCCGGGACAGCGAACACCGGGGAGCTGTTTTTT. This translates into CATSPSGTANTGELFF.

Only a few counts were recorded for this clonotype. The chain couples TRBV20-1 to TRBJ2-1; 12 nucleotides align to TRBD2. CDR1 and CDR2 (germline): DFQATT, SNEGSKA (reference sequence). The CDR3 contains 18 residues. Trimming cost V 0 bases and J 12 bases; bases outside gene matches: 18. The CDR3 sequence is CSARDRGWGLAGTLGQFF. The CDR3 DNA sequence: TGCAGTGCTAGAGATAGGGGCTGGGGACTAGCGGGCACCCTCGGGCAGTTCTTC.

The V and J genes are TRBV4-1 and TRBJ1-1; D is unresolved. V dropped 0 bases and J dropped 1 base, with 9 bases sitting between them. This CDR3 contains 15 residues. Germline CDR1 and CDR2: MGHRA and YSYEKL. The CDR3 reads CASSQDIWGNTEAFF. DNA for the CDR3: TGCGCCAGCAGCCAAGATATTTGGGGGAACACTGAAGCTTTCTTT.

This clonotype was observed many times. The chain links TRBV7-9 to TRBJ2-1; TRBD2 agrees at 8 bases. Losses at the gene ends were 1 base for V and 3 bases for J; bases not matched to a gene: 2. The CDR3 length is 15 residues. Per the germline V gene, CDR1 is SEHNR and CDR2 is FQNEAQ (reference sequence). This CDR3 is CASSLDGGDYNEQFF. The DNA of the CDR3 is TGTGCCAGCAGCTTAGACGGGGGGGACTACAATGAGCAGTTCTTC.

This clonotype showed up just a few times. This sequence joins TRBV2 and TRBJ1-6; 10 bases are shared with TRBD1. Trimming took 1 base from V and 3 from J; bases not matched to a gene: 6. CDR3 length: 18 residues. Germline V gene lookup returns CDR1 SNHLY and CDR2 FYNNEI. The CDR3 here is CASSEGGGQGFYNSPLHF. DNA of the CDR3: TGTGCCAGCAGTGAAGGAGGGGGACAGGGGTTCTATAATTCACCCCTCCACTTT.

The chain has TRBV7-8 and TRBJ2-2; 7 bases line up with TRBD2. J lost 5 bases, V lost 1 base, and 10 bases had no gene match. Germline loops: CDR1 SGHVS, CDR2 FQNEAQ. CDR3 length: 17 residues. The CDR3 coding sequence is TGTGCCAGCAGCTTAGTTGAGCCGGGGGGAAATACCGGGGAGCTGTTTTTT. This sequence encodes CASSLVEPGGNTGELFF.

V gene TRBV7-9 combines with J gene TRBJ1-4; the D is unclear. The length of the CDR3 is 16 residues. V lost 3 bases and J lost 8, with 19 bases in between. CDR1 is SEHNR and CDR2 is FQNEAQ in the germline V gene (reference sequence). As DNA, the CDR3 is TGTGCCAGCAGCTTGAGGGATAAGGGAGTTCGGGAAAAACTGTTTTTT. Amino acids: CASSLRDKGVREKLFF.

This clonotype was recorded at least ten times. This chain joins TRBV7-2 and TRBJ1-2; 7 bases are shared with TRBD1. Germline loops: CDR1 SGHTA, CDR2 FQGNSA. The CDR3 sequence is 11 residues long. V lost 5 bases to trimming and J lost 14 bases; unmatched junction nucleotides: 8. CDR3 coding DNA: TGTGCCAGCAGCCCCGACGAGGGACAGACCTTC. Amino acids: CASSPDEGQTF.

This clonotype was observed a few times. The rearrangement joins TRBV6-5 to TRBJ2-3; 9 bases line up with TRBD2. After removal of 0 bases from V and 2 bases from J, the junction contained 6 bases not matched to a gene. The CDR3 totals 17 residues. The germline V gene encodes CDR1 MNHEY and CDR2 SVGAGI. CDR3 nucleotides: TGTGCCAGCAGTTACTCGATTGCTAGCGGGGTCACAGATACGCAGTATTTT. Its translation is CASSYSIASGVTDTQYF.

At least ten counts were recorded for this clonotype. This chain connects TRBV7-2 to TRBJ2-7; possibly TRBD2 for D (6 bases). CDR3 length: 13 residues. Trimming stripped 1 base from V and 6 bases from J, with 10 bases between. Germline V gene data show CDR1 as SGHTA and CDR2 as FQGNSA. This chain's CDR3 is CASSLGGASEQYV. CDR3 nucleotides: TGTGCCAGCAGCTTAGGCGGGGCCTCCGAGCAGTACGTC.

The chain recombines TRBV5-1 with TRBJ2-1, with a possible D match to TRBD1 (6 bases). This CDR3 is built from 16 residues. Germline V gives CDR1 SGHRS, CDR2 YFSETQ. V was shortened by 5 bases and J by 4 bases, with 19 bases between the two germline ends. The CDR3: CASRNHRAGPYNEQFF. The CDR3, as DNA: TGCGCCAGCAGAAACCACAGGGCGGGCCCGTACAATGAGCAGTTCTTC. The variable domain in full, completed from reference TRBV5-1 and TRBJ2-1, reads KAGVTQTPRYLIKTRGQQVTLSCSPISGHRSVSWYQQTPGQGLQFLFEYFSETQRNKGNFPGRFSGRQFSNSRSEMNVSTLELGDSALYLCASRNHRAGPYNEQFFGPGTRLTVL.

This clonotype was counted a few times. The chain is built from TRBV12-3 or TRBV12-4 and TRBJ1-4; tentatively, D is TRBD1 (6 bases). This CDR3 spans 14 amino acids. V gave up 6 bases and J gave up 8 bases, with 16 bases separating them. The CDR3 coding sequence is TGTGCCAGCAGACCAGAGGGGGGATACGAAAAACTGTTTTTT. Its translation: CASRPEGGYEKLFF.

The CDR3 DNA reads TGTGCCAGCAGTTTTGGAGCGGGGGATGACTCCTACGAGCAGTACTTC. It yields the protein CASSFGAGDDSYEQYF. The chain links TRBV27 to TRBJ2-7, with 8 bases fitting TRBD2. V trimming: 3 bases; J trimming: 0 bases; junction bases outside the gene matches: 7. Germline assignment: CDR1 MNHEY and CDR2 SMNVEV (reference sequence). This CDR3 has 16 amino acids.

V and J are TRBV10-2 and TRBJ1-2; TRBD1 might be the D (5 bases). The germline V gene encodes CDR1 WSHSY and CDR2 SAAADI. CDR3 length: 12 residues. V was cut by 11 bases and J by 13 bases, with 23 bases left in between. CDR3 sequence (DNA): TGCGCCTCCCATCTTGGGGACCGCCAAATCACCTTC. Translating it yields CASHLGDRQITF.

The chain is built from TRBV14 and TRBJ1-1; 8 positions match TRBD1. The ends lost 0 bases at V and 5 bases at J; junction bases unmatched: 5. This CDR3 has 15 amino acids. CDR1 is SGHDN, CDR2 FVKESK, per germline. CDR3 sequence: CASSQEGTGGTEAFF. DNA for the CDR3: TGTGCCAGCAGCCAAGAGGGAACAGGGGGAACTGAAGCTTTCTTT.

This chain uses TRBV6-5 with TRBJ1-1; tentative D call: TRBD1 (5 bases). V lost 6 bases to trimming and J lost 12 bases, with 20 bases between them. This CDR3 has 13 amino acids. Germline-derived CDR1 and CDR2 are MNHEY and SVGAGI. The CDR3 spells CASSLGSGGGTFF. The CDR3 bases are TGTGCCAGCAGCTTAGGGAGCGGGGGGGGTACTTTCTTT.

The rearrangement joins TRBV27 to TRBJ1-2; 12 nucleotides align to TRBD1. V gave up 7 bases and J gave up 7 bases; unmatched junction bases: 13. The CDR3 spans 16 residues. Germline values: CDR1 MNHEY, CDR2 SMNVEV (reference sequence). The CDR3 nucleotides read TGTGCCAGCAAAAGTCCCGGGACAGGGGGCGGGAGTGGCTACACCTTC. Translating it yields CASKSPGTGGGSGYTF.

This clonotype showed up just a few times. V gene TRBV7-6 combines with J gene TRBJ2-3; 13 bases align to TRBD2. The CDR3 contains 16 residues. Germline V CDR1 and CDR2: SGHVS, FNYEAQ. Germline trimming cut 4 bases from V and 4 bases from J; bases unmatched to any gene: 5. CDR3 nucleotides: TGTGCCAGCAGCTACCGACTAGCGGGGGGTTCAGATACGCAGTATTTT. This translates into CASSYRLAGGSDTQYF.

This clonotype was recorded a few times. The CDR3 DNA is TGTGCCACCGGCCCGACAGGTTATACTGAAGCTTTCTTT. Amino acid sequence: CATGPTGYTEAFF. The chain carries TRBV15 and TRBJ1-1; TRBD1 is a possible D gene (6 bases). With 8 bases removed from V and 5 bases from J, the gap between germline ends came to 15 bases. Germline lookup yields CDR1 LNHNV and CDR2 YYDKDF (reference sequence). The CDR3 length is 13 residues.

This clonotype was counted at least ten times. The CDR3 loop reads CASSSVIAGADKFKNIQYF. Here the CDR3 DNA reads TGTGCCAGCAGCTCCGTTATAGCGGGGGCGGATAAGTTCAAAAACATTCAGTACTTC. The V call is TRBV7-6, the J call TRBJ2-4; TRBD2 matches 9 bases. This CDR3 comprises 19 residues. Germline V CDR1 and CDR2: SGHVS, FNYEAQ. V shed 4 bases, J shed 3 bases, and the junction held 16 bases outside the gene matches.

This clonotype was picked up many times. J is TRBJ1-3 and V is TRBV6-5, with TRBD1 as a possible D gene (5 bases). The CDR3 contains 14 residues. The germline CDR1 and CDR2 sequences are MNHEY and SVGAGI. Trimming left V 2 bases short and J 1 base short, with 6 bases between. Written as DNA, the CDR3 is TGTGCCAGCAGTTACGGGGGGTCTGGAAACACCATATATTTT. This codes for CASSYGGSGNTIYF.